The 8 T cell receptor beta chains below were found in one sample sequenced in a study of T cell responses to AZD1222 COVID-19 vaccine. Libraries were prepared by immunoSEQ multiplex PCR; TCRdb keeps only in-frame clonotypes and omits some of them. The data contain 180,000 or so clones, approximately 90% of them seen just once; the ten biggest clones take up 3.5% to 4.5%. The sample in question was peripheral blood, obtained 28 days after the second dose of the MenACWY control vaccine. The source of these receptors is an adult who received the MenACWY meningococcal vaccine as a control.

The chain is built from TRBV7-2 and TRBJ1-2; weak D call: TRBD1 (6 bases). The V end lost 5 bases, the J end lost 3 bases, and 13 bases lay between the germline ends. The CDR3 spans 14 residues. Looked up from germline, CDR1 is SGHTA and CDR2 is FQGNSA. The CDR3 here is CASSPTGFYYGYTF. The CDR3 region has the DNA TGTGCCAGCAGCCCGACAGGCTTTTACTATGGCTACACCTTC.

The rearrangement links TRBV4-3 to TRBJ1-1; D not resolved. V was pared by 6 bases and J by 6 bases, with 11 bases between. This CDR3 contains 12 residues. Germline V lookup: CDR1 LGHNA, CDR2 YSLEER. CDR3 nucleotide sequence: TGCGCCAGCAGGGGCCTAGAGCCTGAAGCTTTCTTT. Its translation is CASRGLEPEAFF.

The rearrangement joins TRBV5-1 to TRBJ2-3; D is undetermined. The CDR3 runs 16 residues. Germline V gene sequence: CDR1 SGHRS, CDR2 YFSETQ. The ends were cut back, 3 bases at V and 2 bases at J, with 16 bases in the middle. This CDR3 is CASSSAHAANTDTQYF. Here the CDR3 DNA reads TGCGCCAGCAGCTCTGCCCACGCGGCCAACACAGATACGCAGTATTTT.

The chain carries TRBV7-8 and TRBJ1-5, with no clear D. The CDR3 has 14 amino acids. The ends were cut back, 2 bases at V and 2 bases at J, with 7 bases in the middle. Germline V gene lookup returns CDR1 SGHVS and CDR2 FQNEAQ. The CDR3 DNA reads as TGTGCCAGCAGCTTACAGGATCGCAATCAGCCCCAGCATTTT. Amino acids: CASSLQDRNQPQHF.

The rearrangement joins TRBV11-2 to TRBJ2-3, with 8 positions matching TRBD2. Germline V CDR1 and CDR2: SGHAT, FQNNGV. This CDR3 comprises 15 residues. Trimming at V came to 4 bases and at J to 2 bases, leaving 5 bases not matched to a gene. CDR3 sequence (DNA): TGTGCCAGCAGCTATACTAGCGGAACCACAGATACGCAGTATTTT. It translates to CASSYTSGTTDTQYF.

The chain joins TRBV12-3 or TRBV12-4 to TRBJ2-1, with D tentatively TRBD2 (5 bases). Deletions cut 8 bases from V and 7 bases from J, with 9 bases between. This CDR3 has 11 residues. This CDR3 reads CASGSWNEQFF. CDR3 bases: TGTGCCAGCGGGAGTTGGAATGAGCAGTTCTTC.

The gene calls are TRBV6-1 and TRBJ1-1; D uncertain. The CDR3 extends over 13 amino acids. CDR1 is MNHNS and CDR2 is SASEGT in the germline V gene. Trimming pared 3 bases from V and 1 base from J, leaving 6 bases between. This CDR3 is CASSDQQNTEAFF. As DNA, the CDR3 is TGTGCCAGCAGTGACCAACAGAACACTGAAGCTTTCTTT.

In DNA form, the CDR3 reads TGTGCCAGCGGAAGGCGTATCCCGGCCAAAAACATTCAGTACTTC. It translates to CASGRRIPAKNIQYF. The rearrangement links TRBV21-1 to TRBJ2-4. TRBV21-1 is termed a pseudogene. CDR3 size: 15 residues.